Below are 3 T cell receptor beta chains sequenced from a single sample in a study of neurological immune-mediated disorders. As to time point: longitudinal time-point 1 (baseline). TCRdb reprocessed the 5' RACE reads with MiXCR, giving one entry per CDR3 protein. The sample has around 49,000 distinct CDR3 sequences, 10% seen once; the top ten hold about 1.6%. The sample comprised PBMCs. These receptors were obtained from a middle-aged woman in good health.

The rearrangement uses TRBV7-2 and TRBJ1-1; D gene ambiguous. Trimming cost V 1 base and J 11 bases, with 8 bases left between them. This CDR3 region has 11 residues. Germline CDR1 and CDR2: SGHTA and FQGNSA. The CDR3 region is CASSLGGVAFF. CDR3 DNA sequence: TGTGCCAGCAGCTTAGGGGGTGTCGCTTTCTTT.

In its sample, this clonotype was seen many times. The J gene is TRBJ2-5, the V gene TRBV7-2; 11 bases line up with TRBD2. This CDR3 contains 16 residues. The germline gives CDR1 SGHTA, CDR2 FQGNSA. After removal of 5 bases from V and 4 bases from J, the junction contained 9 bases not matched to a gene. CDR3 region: CASSDRSGRARETQYF. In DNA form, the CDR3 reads TGTGCCAGCAGCGACCGTAGCGGGAGGGCCAGAGAGACCCAGTACTTC.

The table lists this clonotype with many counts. The DNA for the CDR3 is TGCGCCAGCAGCTCCGGGGGCCCGGAAGAGACCCAGTACTTC. Protein sequence: CASSSGGPEETQYF. This chain connects TRBV5-1 to TRBJ2-5, with D perhaps matching TRBD1 or TRBD2 (6 bases each). Germline CDR1 and CDR2: SGHRS and YFSETQ. This CDR3 has 14 amino acids. Trimming cost V 3 bases and J 3 bases, with 12 bases left between them.